The entry that follows covers one T cell receptor (beta chain) sequence. What it binds is not known. The sample comes from a study of regulatory T cells in long-lasting Graves disease. Relying on iRepertoire HTBI primers and Arm-PCR of CDR3 regions, the team built TCR beta libraries. MiXCR, applied by TCRdb to the multiplex PCR reads, yields one record per CDR3 protein. There are 350,000 to 450,000 distinct CDR3 sequences in the sample; about 16% occur only once, and around 17% lies in the top ten. Time point specified: newly diagnosed GD, antithyroid drugs for less than 3 months. There was RNA extracted from PBMCs, and the TCR library was made from it. Around 9 milliliters of peripheral blood went into EDTA tubes. Points from the study as a whole: Blood alone, not thyroid tissue, was studied.

In addition, the sample was reused for a study of T cells in Graves' hyperthyroidism and ophthalmopathy. That investigation notes: Graves' hyperthyroidism qualified as stable when ophthalmopathy did not progress within 18 months.

This receptor was obtained from a woman aged 25 to 39 with Graves disease. The starting material was peripheral blood mononuclear cells (PBMCs), obtained at new diagnosis, from a patient treated with antithyroid drugs.

CDR3 sequence (DNA): TGTGCCTCCGGGGACGGAGAGAACTATGGCTACACCTTC. The encoded protein is CASGDGENYGYTF. The genes are TRBV19 and TRBJ1-2; a possible D gene is TRBD1 (5 bases). This CDR3 comprises 13 residues. Germline CDR1 LNHDA, CDR2 SQIVND (reference sequence). V lost 11 bases and J lost 2, with 15 bases in between.